These T cell receptor beta chains were read from a single sample in a study of CD8+ T cells in alopecia areata. The table came from immunoSEQ multiplex PCR; TCRdb's copy has only in-frame clones and leaves some out. The profile shows approximately 99,000 clones, under 60% of them singletons. Specimen: NKG2D-low CD8+ T cells sorted from blood. The receptors were gathered from a human donor with alopecia areata. CDR3s include the opening cysteine and the closing phenylalanine or tryptophan. The order of the fields is V gene, CDR3 protein.

TRBV29-1 | CSVVPRGSYEQYF
TRBV7-9 | CASSYRDEQFF
TRBV11-2 | CASIPRGIDEQFF
TRBV14 | CASSQTTSADNEQFF
TRBV6-1 | CASSADRRVGQPQHF
TRBV4-1 | CASSYRGPYEQYF
TRBV14 | CASSSYRVPGGHEQFF
TRBV27 | CASSTSDRGELEAFF
TRBV5-8 | CASSPGLAGNEQFF
TRBV29-1 | CSVVTGINEQFF
TRBV5-6 | CASSLGTGVTEAFF
TRBV5-1 | CASSPDRFGYTF
TRBV28 | CASSFVSGSTEAFF
TRBV2 | CASSGGFEQYF
TRBV29-1 | CSVEWGQGGETQYF
TRBV5-1 | CASSWTGDYEQYF
TRBV7-6 | CASSSALAGGSAQYF
TRBV29-1 | CSVEGAGTSGDYEQYF
TRBV5-1 | CASSLEPMDEQFF